The next 24 T cell receptor beta chains were all read from a single sample in a study of CD8+ T cells in alopecia areata. Sequencing relied on a cDNA template that was reverse transcribed from extracted RNA. Profiled with immunoSEQ multiplex PCR; TCRdb holds only in-frame clones, not every one. Sampling found 200,000 to 300,000 clones, none seen once. Pooled cells of cutaneous lymph node origin were sorted on CD4, CD8alpha, NKG2D, NKG2ACE and other markers. Sequencing was performed on CD4+ T cells sorted from a lymph node. Receptor source: a C3H/HeJ mouse with alopecia areata. The MHC haplotype of this mouse line is H2-k.

This clone came up a few times. Any gene name here is a mouse gene name. The sequence runs out 4 residues before the end of the CDR3; the remainder is reconstructed from the germline J gene. V and J are TRBV5 and TRBJ1-2; D not resolved. The CDR3 covers 12 residues. Germline V gives CDR1 LGHNA, CDR2 YNLKQL (reference sequence). The CDR3 here is CASSQGGLDYTF. The DNA read from the CDR3 is TGTGCCAGCAGCCAGGGAGGGCTC.

A few counts support this clone. This could be a read error, since a much larger clone is one nucleotide away. Gene names are mouse gene names. The CDR3 goes on 4 residues after the read ends, and that part is filled in from the germline J gene. This sample includes further DNA sequences coding for the same CDR3. The chain combines TRBV13-2 with TRBJ2-2, with D possibly matching TRBD2 (6 bases). Germline V gene sequence: CDR1 NNHNN, CDR2 SYGAGS (reference sequence). V lost 0 bases to trimming and J lost 0 bases, with 6 bases between them. The CDR3 is 15 residues long. The CDR3 sequence: CASGDGGANTGQLYF. The covered CDR3 bases are TGTGCCAGCGGTGATGGGGGGGCAAACACCGGG.

Turning to this clone: Gene and germline names: mouse. The CDR3 extends 4 residues past the end of the read, so its final part is completed from the germline J gene. This specimen includes other DNA sequences encoding the same CDR3. The V gene is TRBV31, the J gene TRBJ2-2; 8 bases are a match to TRBD2. Trimming removed 0 bases from V and 2 bases from J; junction bases left unmatched: 5. The germline gives CDR1 GKSSPN, CDR2 SITVG. There are 16 residues in the CDR3. The CDR3 sequence: CAWSLGTGGNTGQLYF. The sequenced CDR3 bases are TGTGCCTGGAGTCTAGGAACTGGGGGCAACACCGGG.

In this sample, this clone turned up a few times. Mouse names are used for the genes. The read terminates 4 residues ahead of where the CDR3 ends, so the germline J gene completes it. The sample holds other DNA sequences that translate to the same CDR3. The genes are TRBV19 and TRBJ2-1; 9 positions match TRBD2. The CDR3 consists of 15 residues. The germline CDR1 and CDR2 sequences are FNHDT and SITEND (reference sequence). Trimming at V came to 4 bases and at J to 1 base, leaving 3 bases not matched to a gene. The CDR3 is CASSPGLGNYAEQFF. The covered CDR3 bases are TGTGCCAGCAGTCCAGGACTGGGGAACTATGCT.

A word on this clone: Gene names refer to mouse genes. The read ends 4 residues before the CDR3 terminus; that terminus is restored from the germline J gene. This rearrangement joins TRBV13-1 to TRBJ2-3, with TRBD2 matching 8 bases. The CDR3 loop spans 15 amino acids. V trimming: 0 bases; J trimming: 2 bases; junction bases outside the gene matches: 2. Per germline, CDR1 NSHNY and CDR2 SYGAGN. The CDR3 is CASSDVGLAAETLYF. CDR3 bases read: TGTGCCAGCAGTGATGTGGGACTGGCTGCAGAA.

A few counts support this clone. Mouse gene names and germline throughout. With the read ending 4 residues before the CDR3 end, the germline J gene is used to fill in that end. V gene TRBV1 combines with J gene TRBJ2-5; 11 bases line up with TRBD1. The CDR3 covers 15 residues. Germline V CDR1 and CDR2: NSQYPW, LRSPGD (reference sequence). The CDR3 protein is CTCSAGQGARDTQYF. The CDR3 bases that were read are TGCACCTGCAGTGCCGGACAGGGGGCGCGAGAC.

As to this clone: Gene names refer to mouse genes. Sequencing ends 4 residues short of the CDR3 end; the germline J gene provides the rest. The V and J genes are TRBV13-2 and TRBJ2-3, with 7 bases matching TRBD2. This CDR3 has 14 residues. Germline CDR1 and CDR2: NNHNN and SYGAGS (reference sequence). Trimming took 5 bases from V and 1 from J; bases not matched to a gene: 4. This CDR3 is CASGDWAGAETLYF. Partial CDR3 DNA: TGTGCCAGCGGCGACTGGGCGGGTGCAGAA.

A note on this clone: Gene names and germline refer to mouse. The read terminates 4 residues ahead of where the CDR3 ends, so the germline J gene completes it. The rearrangement links TRBV17 to TRBJ2-1; D is perhaps TRBD2 (6 bases). V lost 3 bases, J lost 4 bases, and 7 bases lay in between. The CDR3 consists of 13 residues. CDR1 MNHDT and CDR2 YYDKIL come from the germline V gene. The CDR3 is CASSSWGYAEQFF. CDR3 bases read: TGTGCTAGCAGTAGTTGGGGGTATGCT.

Worth noting for this clone: Gene names and germline refer to mouse. CDR3 region: CASGEPSFAEQFF. The DNA read from the CDR3 is TGTGCCAGCGGTGAGCCCAGTTTTGCT. The chain links TRBV13-2 to TRBJ2-1, with D uncertain. The read falls 4 residues short of the CDR3 end, and the missing part is taken from the germline J gene. Germline V lookup: CDR1 NNHNN, CDR2 SYGAGS (reference sequence). V shed 2 bases and J shed 6 bases, with 9 bases lying between them. The CDR3 is made up of 13 amino acids.

As for this clone: Germline and genes here are mouse. The chain's CDR3 is CASSHRGDSAETLYF. CDR3 DNA, as far as it was read: TGTGCTAGCAGTCACAGGGGGGATAGTGCAGAA. This chain connects TRBV17 to TRBJ2-3; 8 bases are a match to TRBD1. From the germline J gene comes the end of the CDR3, since the read stops 4 residues before it. The ends lost 5 bases at V and 0 bases at J; junction bases unmatched: 4. This CDR3 spans 15 amino acids. Looked up from germline, CDR1 is MNHDT and CDR2 is YYDKIL.

On this clone: The genes are named according to mouse. The read finishes 4 residues shy of the CDR3 end, and the germline J gene is used to complete it. Different DNA sequences within this sample yield the same CDR3. The rearrangement links TRBV13-2 to TRBJ2-2; the D is unclear. V was pared by 1 base and J by 2 bases, with 6 bases between. The germline V gene encodes CDR1 NNHNN and CDR2 SYGAGS (reference sequence). The CDR3 is made up of 14 amino acids. The CDR3 DNA, read in part, is TGTGCCAGCGGTGATAGTGGGAACACCGGG. Protein product: CASGDSGNTG. The whole CDR3 protein reads CASGDSGNTGQLYF.

Regarding this clone: Gene names are mouse gene names. The read terminates 4 residues before the CDR3 end, so the remaining end is supplied by the germline J gene. This chain joins TRBV14 and TRBJ2-3, with TRBD1 as a possible D gene (5 bases). With 4 bases removed from V and 3 bases from J, the gap between germline ends came to 15 bases. CDR1 and CDR2 (germline): SGHDT, FRDEAV. The CDR3 consists of 15 residues. CDR3 sequence reads: CASSPGRTLAETLYF. The part of the CDR3 DNA that was read is TGTGCCAGCAGTCCAGGGAGGACGCTGGCAGAA.

Details on this clone: Any gene name here is a mouse gene name. The read comes to an end 4 residues before the CDR3 does, leaving the germline J gene to fill in the end. V usage is TRBV5 and J usage is TRBJ2-3; TRBD1 is a possible D gene (6 bases). Germline values: CDR1 LGHNA, CDR2 YNLKQL (reference sequence). The CDR3 covers 15 residues. This chain's CDR3 is CASSQTGSGEETLYF. Partial CDR3 DNA: TGTGCCAGCAGCCAAACAGGGAGTGGGGAAGAA.

This clone was detected only a few times. The genes are named according to mouse. From the germline J gene comes the end of the CDR3, since the read stops 4 residues before it. The sample holds other DNA sequences that translate to the same CDR3. The J gene is TRBJ2-3, the V gene TRBV13-2; 11 nucleotides agree with TRBD2. Germline assignment: CDR1 NNHNN and CDR2 SYGAGS (reference sequence). This CDR3 spans 15 amino acids. V shed 5 bases and J 2 bases; nucleotides not matched to a gene: 4. CDR3 protein: CASGGDWGFAETLYF. The sequenced CDR3 bases are TGTGCCAGCGGCGGGGACTGGGGGTTTGCAGAA.

This clone was seen only a few times. Gene labels here are mouse ones. With the read ending 4 residues before the CDR3 end, the germline J gene is used to fill in that end. J is TRBJ2-2 and V is TRBV5; 11 bases agree with TRBD1. V was clipped by 2 bases and J by 0 bases; unmatched bases: 5. Looked up from germline, CDR1 is LGHNA and CDR2 is YNLKQL (reference sequence). This CDR3 contains 18 residues. This chain's CDR3 is CASSQLGQGAPNTGQLYF. CDR3 DNA, as far as it was read: TGTGCCAGCAGCCAACTTGGACAGGGGGCACCAAACACCGGG.

This clone has more than one count but fewer than ten. Gene names are mouse gene names. The CDR3 is cut off 4 residues early in the read; its end comes from the germline J gene. This chain uses TRBV14 with TRBJ2-5; 14 bases align to TRBD2. The length of the CDR3 is 15 residues. Germline CDR1 and CDR2: SGHDT and FRDEAV. The CDR3 here is CASRRDWGGEDTQYF. The sequenced part of the CDR3 DNA is TGTGCCAGCAGACGGGACTGGGGGGGCGAAGAC.

A word on this clone: The gene names given are mouse names. The CDR3 is cut off 4 residues early in the read; its end comes from the germline J gene. This sequence joins TRBV13-1 and TRBJ2-2, with 8 bases lining up with TRBD1. With 5 bases clipped from V and 2 bases from J, the junction kept 5 bases outside the gene matches. The CDR3 runs to 15 residues. CDR1 is NSHNY, CDR2 SYGAGN, per germline. CDR3 residues: CASRRTGRNTGQLYF. The sequenced CDR3 bases are TGTGCCAGCAGGAGGACAGGGAGGAACACCGGG.

A word on this clone: All gene names here are mouse names. The CDR3 DNA, read in part, is TGTGCTAGCAGTCCCGGGACTGGGGCACAAGAC. Its translation: CASSPGTGAQD. The whole CDR3 region reads CASSPGTGAQDTQYF. The V call is TRBV17, the J call TRBJ2-5, with TRBD2 identical over 10 bases. Read coverage stops 4 residues before the CDR3 terminus; the germline J gene supplies the remainder. Trimming removed 5 bases from V and 3 bases from J; junction bases left unmatched: 5. The CDR3 has 15 residues. Germline V CDR1 and CDR2: MNHDT, YYDKIL.

This clone was detected only a few times. Here the gene names and germline are mouse. The DNA ends 4 residues before the CDR3 does, and the rest of the CDR3 is filled in from the germline J gene. This chain joins TRBV19 and TRBJ2-3; 8 bases line up with TRBD1. Germline V gene sequence: CDR1 FNHDT, CDR2 SITEND (reference sequence). Losses at the gene ends were 6 bases for V and 0 bases for J; bases not matched to a gene: 6. The CDR3 consists of 15 residues. The part of the CDR3 DNA that was read is TGTGCCAGCATCCCCCAGGGGGCTAGTGCAGAA. It codes for CASIPQGASAE. The entire CDR3 protein reads CASIPQGASAETLYF.

For this clone: The germline and genes are mouse ones. The CDR3 goes on 4 residues after the read ends, and that part is filled in from the germline J gene. The chain is built from TRBV13-2 and TRBJ2-3; tentative D call: TRBD1 (5 bases). The ends were cut back, 0 bases at V and 4 bases at J, with 6 bases in the middle. CDR3 size: 13 residues. The V gene's germline CDR1 is NNHNN and CDR2 SYGAGS (reference sequence). The covered CDR3 bases are TGTGCCAGCGGTGATGACAGGACAGAA. This gives the protein CASGDDRTE. The complete CDR3 protein is CASGDDRTETLYF.

Details on this clone: Gene names are mouse gene names. The CDR3 extends 4 residues past the end of the read, so its final part is completed from the germline J gene. The chain has TRBV12-1 and TRBJ2-1; maybe TRBD1 (5 bases). This CDR3 comprises 14 residues. Germline V gene lookup returns CDR1 SGHSN and CDR2 HYEKVE. V lost 0 bases to trimming and J lost 5 bases, with 10 bases between them. The sequenced CDR3 bases are TGTGCCAGCTCTCTCGCCCCAGGGAATGCT. It yields the protein CASSLAPGNA. Given in full, the CDR3 is CASSLAPGNAEQFF.

Note on this clone: Gene names follow the mouse nomenclature. The read terminates 4 residues before the CDR3 end, so the remaining end is supplied by the germline J gene. This chain connects TRBV1 to TRBJ2-7; 10 bases fit TRBD2. Germline V gives CDR1 NSQYPW, CDR2 LRSPGD (reference sequence). This CDR3 is built from 15 residues. The CDR3 reads CTCSAGGLGDDEQYF. CDR3 bases read: TGCACCTGCAGTGCAGGCGGACTGGGGGATGAT.

This clone was seen more than once but under ten times. Any gene name here is a mouse gene name. Sequencing ends 4 residues short of the CDR3 end; the germline J gene provides the rest. The chain recombines TRBV13-1 with TRBJ1-2, with 12 bases aligning to TRBD1. Trimming cost V 4 bases and J 3 bases; bases outside gene matches: 4. CDR1 and CDR2 from the germline V gene are NSHNY and SYGAGN. This CDR3 has 15 residues. CDR3 sequence: CASSSGTGGDSDYTF. The CDR3 DNA, read in part, is TGTGCCAGCAGTTCCGGGACAGGGGGCGACTCC.

This clone has just a few counts. Gene names are the mouse ones. The read ends 4 residues before the CDR3 terminus; that terminus is restored from the germline J gene. Within the sample, other DNA sequences also encode this same CDR3. This sequence joins TRBV19 and TRBJ2-7; TRBD2 agrees at 9 bases. V shed 4 bases and J 0 bases; nucleotides not matched to a gene: 2. Germline V gene lookup returns CDR1 FNHDT and CDR2 SITEND (reference sequence). The CDR3 extends over 14 amino acids. The part of the CDR3 DNA that was read is TGTGCCAGCAGTCCGACTGGGGGCTCCTAT. It codes for CASSPTGGSY. The full CDR3 reads CASSPTGGSYEQYF.